This is a list of T cell receptor beta chains from one sample in a study of blood T cell repertoires in COVID-19. Some clones are missing from TCRdb's copy, which holds only in-frame ones; the method was immunoSEQ multiplex PCR. The profile shows a few hundred thousand clones, 88% of them singletons. The specimen sequenced was peripheral blood. The receptor set was obtained from a woman in her sixties or seventies with COVID-19, enrolled during active disease. The CDR3 runs from the conserved cysteine through the conserved F or W. A D gene is named only where the DNA matches it firmly. Size is omitted from some rows. Given values are once, few, many or a class for expanded clones.

CDR3 length: 13; D gene: TRBD1; J gene: TRBJ1-4; clone size: NA; V gene: TRBV27; CDR3 DNA: TGTGCCAGCAGTTACAGGGGGTTTGAAAAACTGTTTTTT; CDR3 protein: CASSYRGFEKLFF
CDR3 length: 13; D gene: TRBD1; J gene: TRBJ2-3; clone size: NA; V gene: TRBV28; CDR3 DNA: TGTGCCAGCAGGGGGACAGCCACAGATACGCAGTATTTT; CDR3 protein: CASRGTATDTQYF
CDR3 length: 18; D gene: NA; J gene: TRBJ2-5; clone size: NA; V gene: TRBV5-1; CDR3 DNA: TGCGCCAGCAGCTTGGTTAGTTGGTCGGGGGAGTTATCTGAGACCCAGTACTTC; CDR3 protein: CASSLVSWSGELSETQYF
CDR3 length: 13; D gene: NA; J gene: TRBJ1-1; clone size: few; V gene: TRBV12-3/TRBV12-4; CDR3 DNA: TGTGCCAGCAGTTTCACCCAGGGTTCTGAAGCTTTCTTT; CDR3 protein: CASSFTQGSEAFF
CDR3 length: 12; D gene: NA; J gene: TRBJ2-2; clone size: once; V gene: TRBV7-3; CDR3 DNA: TGTGCCAGCAGCTCCCCGTCCGGGGAGCTGTTTTTT; CDR3 protein: CASSSPSGELFF
CDR3 length: 15; D gene: TRBD1; J gene: TRBJ1-2; clone size: NA; V gene: TRBV19; CDR3 DNA: TGTGCCAGTAGTGCCCGGGACAGACCTAACTATGGCTACACCTTC; CDR3 protein: CASSARDRPNYGYTF
CDR3 length: 17; D gene: TRBD2; J gene: TRBJ2-3; clone size: NA; V gene: TRBV3-1/TRBV3-2; CDR3 DNA: TGTGCCAGCAGCCAAGAGGGGGGAGGGACTACGGCAGATACGCAGTATTTT; CDR3 protein: CASSQEGGGTTADTQYF
CDR3 length: 15; D gene: NA; J gene: TRBJ2-5; clone size: NA; V gene: TRBV7-3; CDR3 DNA: TGTGCCAGCAGCTTACATGGGCTAGCGCAAGAGACCCAGTACTTC; CDR3 protein: CASSLHGLAQETQYF
CDR3 length: 15; D gene: NA; J gene: TRBJ1-6; clone size: NA; V gene: TRBV5-1; CDR3 DNA: TGCGCCAGCAGCGAAGGACATCTTATCAATTCACCCCTCCACTTT; CDR3 protein: CASSEGHLINSPLHF
CDR3 length: 16; D gene: NA; J gene: TRBJ2-7; clone size: NA; V gene: TRBV11-3; CDR3 DNA: TGTGCCAGCAGCTTCTCCCCAGGGGAAGGTATCTACGAGCAGTACTTC; CDR3 protein: CASSFSPGEGIYEQYF
CDR3 length: 13; D gene: TRBD2; J gene: TRBJ2-5; clone size: NA; V gene: TRBV5-6; CDR3 DNA: TGTGCCAGCAGCACCGGACTAGCGGAGACCCAGTACTTC; CDR3 protein: CASSTGLAETQYF
CDR3 length: 16; D gene: TRBD1; J gene: TRBJ2-2; clone size: NA; V gene: TRBV11-2; CDR3 DNA: TGTGCCAGCAGCCGGATAGGACAGGGGAACACCGGGGAGCTGTTTTTT; CDR3 protein: CASSRIGQGNTGELFF
CDR3 length: 15; D gene: TRBD1; J gene: TRBJ1-6; clone size: NA; V gene: TRBV7-2; CDR3 DNA: TGTGCCAGCAGCTCGACAGGGGGGTATAATTCACCCCTCCACTTT; CDR3 protein: CASSSTGGYNSPLHF
CDR3 length: 15; D gene: TRBD2; J gene: TRBJ2-1; clone size: NA; V gene: TRBV9; CDR3 DNA: TGTGCCAGCAGCGTAGCTACAGCGGGGCGAAATGAGCAGTTCTTC; CDR3 protein: CASSVATAGRNEQFF
CDR3 length: 14; D gene: TRBD1; J gene: TRBJ1-6; clone size: NA; V gene: TRBV28; CDR3 DNA: TGTGCCAGCGGGGGCGGACAGGGTTATTCACCCCTCCACTTT; CDR3 protein: CASGGGQGYSPLHF
CDR3 length: 15; D gene: NA; J gene: TRBJ2-3; clone size: NA; V gene: TRBV7-9; CDR3 DNA: TGTGCCAGCAGCTTCACGGCGGGTAGTGCAGATACGCAGTATTTT; CDR3 protein: CASSFTAGSADTQYF
CDR3 length: 17; D gene: TRBD2; J gene: TRBJ2-7; clone size: NA; V gene: TRBV5-6; CDR3 DNA: TGTGCCAGCAGCTCCCGCGGGACTAGCGGGAGTCGGGGCGAGCAGTACTTC; CDR3 protein: CASSSRGTSGSRGEQYF
CDR3 length: 14; D gene: NA; J gene: TRBJ1-2; clone size: NA; V gene: TRBV21-1; CDR3 DNA: TGTGCCAGCAGTGATGAGGGGACAGGATATGGCTACACCTTC; CDR3 protein: CASSDEGTGYGYTF
CDR3 length: 15; D gene: TRBD1; J gene: TRBJ2-7; clone size: NA; V gene: TRBV7-9; CDR3 DNA: TGTGCCAGCAGCTCTCGGACAGGGGGGAATGGCGAGCAGTACTTC; CDR3 protein: CASSSRTGGNGEQYF
CDR3 length: 13; D gene: NA; J gene: TRBJ2-7; clone size: NA; V gene: TRBV21-1; CDR3 DNA: TGTGCCAGCAGCAAAGTCCCAGGCTACGAGCAGTACTTC; CDR3 protein: CASSKVPGYEQYF
CDR3 length: 11; D gene: NA; J gene: TRBJ2-7; clone size: once; V gene: TRBV20-1; CDR3 DNA: TGCAGTGCTGGGCCTCGCTACGAGCAGTACTTC; CDR3 protein: CSAGPRYEQYF
CDR3 length: 17; D gene: TRBD1; J gene: TRBJ2-5; clone size: NA; V gene: TRBV2; CDR3 DNA: TGTGCCAGCAGTGGGGACAGGGGAGGCCGTAGTCGAGAGACCCAGTACTTC; CDR3 protein: CASSGDRGGRSRETQYF